Listed here is a single T cell receptor (beta chain). Its antigen is not known. Per the germline V gene, CDR1 is SGHTS and CDR2 is YDEGEE. This CDR3 is 16 amino acids long. V lost 3 bases and J lost 3; bases outside the gene matches: 7. Profiling relied on immunoSEQ multiplex PCR, and the TCRdb table lists in-frame clones only, not all of them. Of 300,000 to 400,000 clones detected, around 83% appear once; the ten largest clones hold 3% to 4%. This sample is part of a study of Ad26.COV2.S vaccination and SARS-CoV-2 variants. Study-level background: Doses of Ad26.COV2.S were injected into muscle once or twice, 56 days apart. General observations from the study: A substantial breadth of spike-specific CD8+ and CD4+ T cell responses after vaccination has been reported. Measurement of non-spike TCR breadth gave similar results in vaccine and placebo recipients. People who got the vaccine had more spike-specific TCR breadth than people who got placebo.

Treatment reported: around 19 received Ad26.COV2.S at low or high dose, single or two shots; five or six received placebo; per-sample allocation not given. Sample collection was performed on day 63 after the first vaccine or placebo injection. The specimen comprised peripheral blood, sampled in a trial of Ad26.COV2.S vaccine versus placebo. The receptor was isolated from a person between 18 and 65 years old who received the Ad26.COV2.S COVID-19 vaccine or a placebo. This chain uses TRBV5-8 with TRBJ2-3, with 10 bases aligning to TRBD1. The CDR3 DNA reads TGTGCCAGCAGCTACTTCCGGGACAGGGGTACAGATACGCAGTATTTT. Protein sequence: CASSYFRDRGTDTQYF.